The T cell receptor beta chain described here comes from a study of T-cell reconstitution after alpha-beta-depleted transplantation in children. Unique molecular identifiers were incorporated during preparation of the TCRbeta library. TCRdb redid the calling of the PCR reads with MiXCR, one entry per CDR3 protein. Of 640,000 or so distinct CDR3 sequences in the sample, 16% are singletons; the top ten hold 1.1%. The CDR3 covers 14 residues. Deletions cut 0 bases from V and 6 bases from J, with 13 bases between. CDR1 is SGHRS, CDR2 YFSETQ, per germline. This sequence was found in a human donor who donated a stem cell graft to a child with acute myeloid leukemia. This chain uses TRBV5-1 with TRBJ2-7; possibly TRBD2 for D (5 bases). Sequencing was performed on PBMCs from the stem cell graft donor, taken from the stem cell graft. For the CDR3, the DNA is TGCGCCAGCAGCTTGGGCGCGGGTTCGGGCGAGCAGTACTTC. Translated, it gives CASSLGAGSGEQYF.